This T cell receptor (beta chain) was sequenced in a study of T cells after yellow fever vaccination. TCRdb re-derived calls from the 5' RACE reads in MiXCR, one entry per CDR3 protein. The table includes roughly 300,000 distinct CDR3 sequences, around 6.8% detected once. Germline V gives CDR1 MNHNY, CDR2 SVGAGI (reference sequence). CDR3 length: 13 residues. V lost 6 bases and J lost 5, with 11 bases in between. This clonotype appeared a few times. The antigen is undetermined. Study-level results: The booster saw the reappearance of most primary-vaccination clones (roughly 95% CD4, 88% CD8).

This rearrangement joins TRBV6-6 to TRBJ1-5; D is undetermined. The sample was PBMCs, taken about 49 days after the first yellow fever vaccination. This TCR was recovered from a man between 18 and 29 years old who received the YFV17D yellow fever vaccine. For the CDR3, the DNA is TGTGCCAGCAGGCAGAGGGTCGATCAGCCCCAGCATTTT. The encoded protein is CASRQRVDQPQHF.